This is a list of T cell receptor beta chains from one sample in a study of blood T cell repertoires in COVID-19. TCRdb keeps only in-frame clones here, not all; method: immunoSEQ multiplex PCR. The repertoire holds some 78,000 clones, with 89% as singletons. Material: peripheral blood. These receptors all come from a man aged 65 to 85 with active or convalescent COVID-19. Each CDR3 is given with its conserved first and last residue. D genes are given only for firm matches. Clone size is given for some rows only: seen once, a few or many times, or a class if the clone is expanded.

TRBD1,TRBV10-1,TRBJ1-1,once,CASNDRVDAEAFF,TGCGCCAGCAACGACAGGGTAGACGCTGAAGCTTTCTTT
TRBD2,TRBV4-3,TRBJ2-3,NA,CASSQGAGGRSDTQYF,TGCGCCAGCAGCCAAGGGGCGGGGGGCAGATCGGATACGCAGTATTTT
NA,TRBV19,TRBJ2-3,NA,CASRRADTQYF,TGTGCCAGCCGGCGGGCTGATACGCAGTATTTT
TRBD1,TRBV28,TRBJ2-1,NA,CASSPRTGGYNEQFF,TGTGCCAGCAGTCCACGGACAGGGGGATACAATGAGCAGTTCTTC
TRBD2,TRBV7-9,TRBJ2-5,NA,CASSLASGTSGAIQETQYF,TGTGCCAGCAGCTTAGCATCCGGGACTAGCGGGGCAATCCAAGAGACCCAGTACTTC
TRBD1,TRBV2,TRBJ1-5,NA,CASRRFGTGNQPQHF,TGTGCCAGCAGACGATTTGGGACAGGCAATCAGCCCCAGCATTTT
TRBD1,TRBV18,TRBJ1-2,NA,CASSPGTGEGYTF,TGTGCCAGCTCACCCGGGACAGGGGAAGGCTACACCTTC
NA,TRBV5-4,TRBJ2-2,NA,CASSGGNANTGELFF,TGTGCCAGCAGCGGGGGGAACGCGAACACCGGGGAGCTGTTTTTT
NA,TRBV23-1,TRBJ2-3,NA,CASSPYRDTQYF,TGCGCCAGCAGCCCATACAGAGATACGCAGTATTTT
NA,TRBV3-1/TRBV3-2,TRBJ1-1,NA,CASSQAGDTEAFF,TGTGCCAGCAGCCAGGCCGGGGACACTGAAGCTTTCTTT
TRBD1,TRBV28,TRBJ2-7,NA,CASSQRDRDYEQYF,TGTGCCAGCAGCCAGAGGGACAGGGACTACGAGCAGTACTTC
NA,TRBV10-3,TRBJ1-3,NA,CATGLGSSGNTIYF,TGTGCCACCGGTCTGGGGAGCTCTGGAAACACCATATATTTT
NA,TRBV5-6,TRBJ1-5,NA,CASSPGWGGNQPQHF,TGTGCCAGCAGCCCCGGATGGGGGGGCAATCAGCCCCAGCATTTT
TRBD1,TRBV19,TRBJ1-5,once,CASSKGQALLSNQPQHF,TGTGCCAGTAGTAAGGGACAGGCGCTACTTAGCAATCAGCCCCAGCATTTT
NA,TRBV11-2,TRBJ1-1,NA,CASSFREGLEAFF,TGTGCCAGCAGCTTCAGGGAGGGCCTTGAAGCTTTCTTT
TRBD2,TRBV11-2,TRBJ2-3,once,CASSLTLAGTTDTQYF,TGTGCCAGCAGCCTAACCTTAGCGGGTACCACAGATACGCAGTATTTT
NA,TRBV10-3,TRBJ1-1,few,CAINLGPRTEAFF,TGTGCCATCAACCTTGGGCCCAGAACTGAAGCTTTCTTT
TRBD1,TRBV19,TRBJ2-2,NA,CASSIWPFRQGENTGELFF,TGTGCCAGTAGTATATGGCCCTTTCGACAGGGGGAAAACACCGGGGAGCTGTTTTTT
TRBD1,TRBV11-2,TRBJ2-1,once,CASSPPRLGQGARNEQFF,TGTGCCAGCAGCCCACCCCGCCTGGGACAGGGGGCGCGAAATGAGCAGTTCTTC
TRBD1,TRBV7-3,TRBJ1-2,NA,CASSLDRDHGYTF,TGTGCCAGCAGCTTAGACAGGGACCATGGCTACACCTTC
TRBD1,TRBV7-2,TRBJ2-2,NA,CASSPRDRGTTGELFF,TGTGCCAGCAGCCCCCGGGACAGGGGGACCACCGGGGAGCTGTTTTTT
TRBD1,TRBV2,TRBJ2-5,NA,CAGSRGRQGSGETQYF,TGTGCCGGATCCAGGGGGCGACAGGGGTCCGGGGAGACCCAGTACTTC
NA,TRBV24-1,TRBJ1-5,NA,CATSDLRLRSNQPQHF,TGTGCCACCAGTGATTTGAGACTCCGGAGTAATCAGCCCCAGCATTTT
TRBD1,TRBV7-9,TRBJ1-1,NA,CASSLGQAGGEAFF,TGTGCCAGCAGCTTAGGCCAGGCAGGGGGAGAAGCTTTCTTT
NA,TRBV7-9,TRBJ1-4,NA,CASSLSGTTNEKLFF,TGTGCCAGCAGCTTGTCGGGGACAACTAATGAAAAACTGTTTTTT
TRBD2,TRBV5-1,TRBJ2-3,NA,CASSLGSTSGGTDTQYF,TGCGCCAGCAGCTTGGGATCGACTAGCGGGGGGACAGATACGCAGTATTTT
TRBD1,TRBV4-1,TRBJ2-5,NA,CASSRPLRGQQETQYF,TGCGCCAGCAGCCGACCCCTGAGGGGGCAGCAAGAGACCCAGTACTTC
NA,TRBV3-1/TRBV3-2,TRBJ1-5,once,CASSHTQTGHQPQHF,TGTGCCAGCAGCCACACACAGACAGGCCATCAGCCCCAGCATTTT
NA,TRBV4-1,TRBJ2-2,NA,CASSPRAPNTGELFF,TGCGCCAGCAGCCCGAGGGCCCCGAACACCGGGGAGCTGTTTTTT
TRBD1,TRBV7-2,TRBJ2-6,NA,CASSPPPVDRAHGANVLTF,TGTGCCAGCAGCCCACCCCCCGTTGACAGGGCGCACGGGGCCAACGTCCTGACTTTC
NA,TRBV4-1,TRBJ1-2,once,CASSMRTEVSYGYTF,TGCGCCAGCAGCATGCGGACAGAGGTTTCGTATGGCTACACCTTC
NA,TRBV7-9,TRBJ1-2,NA,CASSLLGQSGLRGYTF,TGTGCCAGCAGCCTTCTGGGTCAGTCAGGCCTTAGAGGCTACACCTTC
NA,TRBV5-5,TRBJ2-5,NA,CASSSLFQETQYF,TGTGCCAGCAGCTCCCTGTTCCAAGAGACCCAGTACTTC
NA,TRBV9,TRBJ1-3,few,CASSPPGYLSGNTIYF,TGTGCCAGCAGCCCCCCGGGGTATCTCTCCGGAAACACCATATATTTT
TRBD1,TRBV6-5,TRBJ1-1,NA,CATLWGQGREAFF,TGTGCCACCCTCTGGGGACAGGGCAGGGAAGCTTTCTTT
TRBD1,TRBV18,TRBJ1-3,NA,CASSWDSGNTIYF,TGTGCCAGCTCTTGGGACAGTGGAAACACCATATATTTT
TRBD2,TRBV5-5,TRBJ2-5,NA,CASSFRLATSQETQYF,TGTGCCAGCAGCTTCCGACTAGCAACTTCCCAAGAGACCCAGTACTTC
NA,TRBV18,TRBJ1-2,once,CASSPTDSHYGYTF,TGTGCCAGCTCCCCAACGGACAGCCACTATGGCTACACCTTC
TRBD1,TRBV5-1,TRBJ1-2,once,CASSGGDRGLRGYTF,TGCGCCAGCAGCGGCGGGGACAGGGGGCTTCGGGGCTACACCTTC
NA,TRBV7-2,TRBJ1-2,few,CASSPYYGYTF,TGTGCCAGCAGCCCGTACTATGGCTACACCTTC
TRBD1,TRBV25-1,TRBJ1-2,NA,CASSEGTERNYGYTF,TGTGCCAGCAGTGAAGGGACAGAACGTAACTATGGCTACACCTTC
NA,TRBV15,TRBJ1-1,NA,CATSSNTVVTEAFF,TGTGCCACCAGCAGTAATACGGTTGTCACTGAAGCTTTCTTT
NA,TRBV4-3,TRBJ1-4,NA,CASSQAFRGSNEKLFF,TGCGCCAGCAGCCAAGCTTTTCGGGGATCTAATGAAAAACTGTTTTTT
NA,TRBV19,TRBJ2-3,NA,CASSIGYGDTDTQYF,TGTGCCAGTAGTATAGGATACGGGGATACAGATACGCAGTATTTT
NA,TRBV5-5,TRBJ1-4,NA,CASSSQGFGEKLFF,TGTGCCAGCAGCTCCCAGGGGTTTGGGGAAAAACTGTTTTTT
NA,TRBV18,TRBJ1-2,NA,CASSPRGTYGYTF,TGTGCCAGCTCACCACGCGGGACCTATGGCTACACCTTC
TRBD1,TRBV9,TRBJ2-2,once,CASSARQGPNTGELFF,TGTGCCAGCAGCGCTCGACAGGGTCCGAACACCGGGGAGCTGTTTTTT
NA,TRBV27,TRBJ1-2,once,CASSPGLVGGYTF,TGTGCCAGCAGTCCCGGCCTGGTCGGGGGCTACACCTTC
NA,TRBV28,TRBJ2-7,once,CASRTLSDEQYF,TGTGCCAGCAGAACTCTTTCCGACGAGCAGTACTTC
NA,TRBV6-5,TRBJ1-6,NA,CASRKPGNSPLHF,TGTGCCAGCAGAAAACCCGGTAATTCACCCCTCCACTTT
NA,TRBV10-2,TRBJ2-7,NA,CASKTPPAEQYF,TGCGCCAGCAAGACTCCCCCGGCCGAGCAGTACTTC
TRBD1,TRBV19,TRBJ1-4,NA,CASTMRQGSNEKLFF,TGTGCCAGTACCATGCGACAGGGGTCTAATGAAAAACTGTTTTTT
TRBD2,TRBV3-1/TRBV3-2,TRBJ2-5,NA,CASSQVPSGGQETQYF,TGTGCCAGCAGCCAAGTCCCTAGCGGGGGACAAGAGACCCAGTACTTC
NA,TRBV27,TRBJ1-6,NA,CATRGGLYNSPLHF,TGTGCCACCAGGGGAGGCCTCTATAATTCACCCCTCCACTTT
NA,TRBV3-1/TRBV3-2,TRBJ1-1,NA,CASSRGQLNTEAFF,TGTGCCAGCAGCCGAGGACAGCTGAACACTGAAGCTTTCTTT
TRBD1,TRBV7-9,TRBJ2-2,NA,CASGPTPGQGSNTGELFF,TGTGCCAGCGGCCCCACCCCGGGACAGGGCTCGAACACCGGGGAGCTGTTTTTT
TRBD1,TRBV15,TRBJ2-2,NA,CATSRAGTGAAGELFF,TGTGCCACCAGCAGAGCAGGGACAGGGGCGGCCGGGGAGCTGTTTTTT
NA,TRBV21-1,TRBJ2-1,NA,CASSSHPGQNYNEQFF,TGTGCCAGCAGCTCCCACCCAGGACAGAACTACAATGAGCAGTTCTTC
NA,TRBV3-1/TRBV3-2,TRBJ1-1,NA,CASSQGGGVNTEAFF,TGTGCCAGCAGCCAGGGGGGGGGAGTGAACACTGAAGCTTTCTTT
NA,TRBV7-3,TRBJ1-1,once,CASSLTGGNTEAFF,TGTGCCAGCAGCTTAACCGGGGGGAACACTGAAGCTTTCTTT